Sequencing of this T cell receptor (beta chain) was carried out in a study of human T cells and chemical hapten exposure. As for the study in general: Sensitization involved placing 2% DPC onto an approximately 2 cm by approximately 2 cm region of upper inner arm skin. General study results and limits: There was no change with DPC sensitization in TCRs above 1 in 1000 frequency. Positively correlated with patch test score were the counts of PT1 expanded TCRs.

Comment on this clonotype: Its antigen is unidentified.

As for time point: patch test 3, about 24 weeks after DPC sensitization. Regarding treatment: therapeutic diphenylcyclopropenone sensitization with weekly scalp DPC. Extraction yielded total RNA from whole blood (unfractionated). TCRdb re-called the RACE reads through MiXCR, storing one row per CDR3 protein. The data show approximately 160,000 distinct CDR3 sequences, about a quarter seen once. The CDR3 consists of 14 residues. Germline V gene lookup returns CDR1 LGHNA and CDR2 YSLEER. V was clipped by 0 bases and J by 5 bases, with 10 bases between them. The sequencing used whole blood, collected in connection with sensitization to the hapten diphenylcyclopropenone (DPC). This TCR was sampled from a woman between 18 and 29 years old with alopecia areata. Some clones in this sample may be carry-over from other donors' samples. This chain joins TRBV4-3 and TRBJ2-5; perhaps D is TRBD1 or TRBD2 (5 bases each). This CDR3 reads CASSQDRGAETQYF. In DNA form, the CDR3 reads TGCGCCAGCAGCCAAGACCGAGGGGCCGAGACCCAGTACTTC.